This section outlines one T cell receptor (beta chain) sequence together with its context. Its cognate antigen has yet to be identified. One base away there is no much larger clone; base qualities are not given. Libraries were made using the immunoSEQ multiplex PCR assay. For the multiplex PCR, a mixture combining 60 forward primers for TCR Vbeta segments and 13 reverse primers for TCR Jbeta segments was used. The CDR3 region of rearranged TCR beta genes was amplified from genomic DNA with a multiplex PCR assay. The amplified TCR beta libraries were sequenced on the Illumina HiSeq System as 87-base-pair reads. As for the original processing: A later analysis tallied some 79 million unique TCR beta chains across the 666 repertoires, and some 10 million of those chains were shared by two or more donors. Raw reads were error-corrected and collapsed into unique sequences by a nearest-neighbor algorithm in which closely related sequences were merged to remove PCR and sequencing errors. CDR3 sequences were aligned to IMGT reference sequences to assign V, D and J gene segments. For a sequence to be retained, a match of at least six nucleotides was required to both a V gene segment and a J gene segment. Rearrangements were called productive when the CDR3 lacked stop codons and stayed in frame with V and J; all others were non-productive. CDR3 was defined by IMGT convention, running from the second conserved V-encoded cysteine to the conserved J-encoded phenylalanine. The earlier analysis of 500 to 600 of the donors excluded sequences that lacked an unambiguous match to a single V gene segment. In an earlier analysis of some 590 of the donors, a V segment was called functional when productive rearrangements were above 56.7%, and segregating when the standard deviation between donors exceeded 5%. A statistical classification framework was built for diagnosing cytomegalovirus status from the catalog of TCR beta chain sequences. A later analysis assigned V and J genes by comparing TCR nucleotide sequences with IMGT/GENE-DB human TR gene sequences. Using the TCRdist pipeline, a later analysis assigned CDR3 sequences along with most-parsimonious VDJ recombination scenarios. A later analysis defined each TCR beta chain by its CDR3 amino acid sequence plus V-gene family, and excluded reads lacking a unique V-gene family. To address suspected cross-contamination and a sequencing artifact, a later analysis removed some 620 highly shared, low-generation-probability nucleotide sequences. For each public chain, a later analysis derived a clonal expansion index from normalized ranks of inferred template counts within each repertoire. A later analysis computed generation probabilities with a VDJ recombination model fitted to out-of-frame rearrangements, and checked the results against IGoR. In a later analysis, TCR-TCR, TCR-HLA and TCR-CMV co-occurrence was scored with hypergeometric tests, and a repertoire-size bias correction was applied to TCR pairs. False discovery rates were estimated in a later analysis by permuting HLA or CMV assignments 20 times. In a later analysis, co-occurring TCRs were grouped with DBSCAN, and TCRdist sequence similarity was added when clustering was performed within HLA-allele-positive subsets. Co-occurrence clustering excluded repertoires with fewer than 30,000 or more than 120,000 public chains, plus five with anomalous nucleotide sharing. The source is immuneACCESS, and TCRdb retained only in-frame sequences with V and J called. Part of the clones is not carried over; for the studies checked, unresolved V genes explain less than half of this, and the remainder is unexplained. That table is the source of V, J and clone size, and D and trimming were worked out from the DNA. This sample lists 150,000 to 200,000 clones; over 70% were detected once. Approximately 2% of the sample is held by the ten biggest clonotypes.

This specimen belongs to a study of cytomegalovirus exposure and HLA in healthy donors (dated 2017 in TCRdb). Regarding the complete study: According to an earlier analysis of a few hundred of the donors, some 180 million T cells yielded approximately 120 million unique TCR beta sequences and around 280 Gb of sequence data. Using immunosequencing, the study profiled T cell repertoires from fewer than 850 subjects and related those repertoires to cytomegalovirus serostatus. A later genetic analysis took genome-wide SNP genotypes for 398 of the 666 donors and used that subset as a discovery cohort. Roughly 300 gigabases of sequencing data and 70 million to 85 million unique TCR sequences were included in an early release covering roughly 600 HLA-typed donors. HLA typing covered class I and class II loci at four-digit resolution. Besides the first cohort of about 730 subjects, a separate validation cohort made up of 95 to 150 different subjects was used. The number of typed donors differed by locus: 629-630 for A, B, C, DRB1 and DQB1; 500 to 550 for DQA1; approximately 600 for DPA1; and 450 to 480 for DPB1. In the later analysis, no new phenotypic data were used to find candidate immune exposures; instead, reliance was placed on TCR beta sequences and their occurrence across donors. Every discovery cohort repertoire had been produced on one sequencing platform. To predict cytomegalovirus infection status, the study combined high-throughput TCR immunosequencing, statistical association of individual TCRs with disease status, and machine learning. Of the 300 to 500 genotyped donors, 65% to 90% were placed in the genetic ancestry cluster associated with self-reported Caucasian donors. Donor age, sex, ethnicity and CMV serostatus were compiled together with the repertoire data. An earlier analysis of some 600 of the donors applied high-throughput TCR beta sequencing to assess whether each TCR beta V gene segment acted as functional or pseudogenic. A handful of DR-DQ haplotypes were treated as single units for association and clustering because of strong linkage in the cohort. The aim of the study was to test whether cataloging public T cell receptors could identify signatures of past pathogen exposure. To study patterns of TCR occurrence, a later analysis re-analyzed previously published TCR beta repertoires from several hundred donors and added high-resolution HLA genotyping. Among around 400 genotyped donors of the cohort, an average of about 240,000 unique TCR beta nucleotide sequences was sequenced per donor, of which roughly 17% were non-productive. Broader findings and caveats from the paper: A later analysis found that HLA-associated TCR beta chains were more clonally expanded and had lower generation probabilities than equally common non-associated chains. A later analysis found that most CMV-associated TCR beta chains appeared HLA-restricted, with HLA associations seemingly driven largely by CMV exposure. In a later analysis, TCR association rates were found to vary across HLA loci, with the most associated TCRs seen for DRB1 alleles and the fewest for HLA-C alleles. In vitro tests confirmed that a few of the cytomegalovirus-associated TCR beta chains recognize cytomegalovirus antigens. This cohort had only TCR beta chains sequenced, and the lack of alpha or paired-chain data limited which features could be detected. Cytomegalovirus status was reported to be diagnosed by the classifier with high specificity and sensitivity in both the original and validation cohorts. Assigning TCR associations to individual alleles was difficult when HLA alleles, especially DR and DQ, strongly co-occurred. According to the authors, the approach could potentially be generalized to other disease states and immunological phenotypes. A cluster of highly shared sequence variants was judged likely to represent a technical artifact of the sequencing pipeline. According to a later analysis, parvovirus B19, influenza, CMV and Epstein-Barr virus appeared linked to several top co-occurrence clusters. In an earlier analysis of approximately 600 of the donors, most TCR beta V segments were observed in productive rearrangements about 87% or about 30% of the time, broadly matching IMGT annotations. Compared with the roughly 710-donor mean, donors in an Asian-associated ancestry cluster had fewer N-insertions in productive TCRs, according to a later genetic analysis. The study gave a list of 150 to 200 TCR beta chains associated with cytomegalovirus. A later genetic analysis associated a missense DCLRE1C variant with V-gene and J-gene trimming of TCR beta chains, and an independent cohort replicated the association. Most TCR sequences were seen in very few donors, while some public TCRs were found in many individuals. Some IMGT-functional V segments, including TRBV6-2 and TRBV6-3, could not be distinguished by the 87-base-pair reads and were therefore excluded. Linkage disequilibrium might explain the correlated functional status among segregating V segments, but an unknown experimental factor could not be ruled out. Specific HLA alleles were associated with around 18,000 TCR beta sequences at a false discovery rate of 0.05 in a later analysis. Because HLA typing was unavailable for some donors at each locus, only the typed subset was used in association tests. Presence/absence analyses assumed roughly uniform sequencing depth across donors, an assumption that may not hold. The only immune exposure information available for the cohort was CMV serostatus. Because counts were too low, some 17 rarely observed V segments, including chromosome 9 orphons, were excluded from the earlier analysis of around 640 of the donors. A further reported finding was that TCR beta sequences accurately predicted the HLA-A and HLA-B alleles for most subjects in the first cohort.

The cohort was made up of around 720 healthy bone marrow donors. At the time of sampling, every cohort member was nominally healthy, though immune exposures that went unrecorded were likely present. The donor tested CMV seropositive, placing the donor among the 250 to 300 seropositive members of the cohort. Every donor gave a peripheral blood sample, and the peripheral blood mononuclear cells from that sample were used for TCR beta sequencing. The Qiagen DNeasy Blood Extraction Kit was used to extract genomic DNA from the blood cell samples. Based on the germline V gene, the CDR1 and CDR2 sequences are SGHDT and YYEEEE. After removal of 4 bases from V and 3 bases from J, the junction retains 6 bases not matched to a gene. Spanning cysteine to phenylalanine, the CDR3 consists of 14 amino acids. The only DNA kept is the CDR3, 42 bases in frame from the first base.

The rearrangement joined TRBV5-6 to TRBJ1-2; TRBD1 fits 7 bases in the junction. The clonotype was recovered from a woman under 30 in good health and CMV-seropositive. The material sequenced was PBMCs. The nucleotides are TGTGCCAGCAGCCTGAAAGGACAGGACTATGGCTACACCTTC. This is translated as CASSLKGQDYGYTF.